Listed below are T cell receptor beta chains from one sample, sequenced in a study of OX40 agonist ivuxolimab in advanced cancers. The table came from immunoSEQ multiplex PCR; TCRdb's copy has only in-frame clones and leaves some out. The sample yields under 60,000 clones, 90% seen once. Sample: CD4+ or CD8+ T cells sorted from blood, taken in a trial of the OX40 agonist ivuxolimab. These receptors all stem from an adult with an advanced solid tumor such as melanoma, head and neck, liver or kidney cancer. Each CDR3 is given with its conserved first and last residue. A D gene is named only where the DNA matches it firmly. Rows give clone size only sometimes, using once, few, many, or a class for an expanded clone.

V gene,J gene,D gene,clone size,CDR3 protein,CDR3 DNA
TRBV6-1,TRBJ1-1,TRBD1,.,CASSKQGGHTEAFF,TGTGCCAGCAGCAAACAGGGGGGACACACTGAAGCTTTCTTT
TRBV7-2,TRBJ1-2,.,.,CASSLMAGGYTF,TGTGCCAGCAGCTTAATGGCAGGCGGCTACACCTTC
TRBV14,TRBJ2-5,TRBD1,.,CASSPEGQGLLPRKTQYF,TGTGCCAGCAGCCCGGAGGGACAGGGCCTCCTACCACGGAAGACCCAGTACTTC
TRBV18,TRBJ2-1,.,.,CASSLGGGYNEQFF,TGTGCCAGCTCTCTTGGAGGGGGCTACAATGAGCAGTTCTTC
TRBV4-2,TRBJ1-5,.,.,CASSLAGGSNQPQHF,TGTGCCAGCAGCCTGGCTGGGGGTAGCAATCAGCCCCAGCATTTT
TRBV29-1,TRBJ1-4,TRBD1,few,CSVKDRETNEKLFF,TGCAGCGTTAAGGACAGGGAAACTAATGAAAAACTGTTTTTT
TRBV6-1,TRBJ1-1,TRBD1,.,CASSWTGFDTEAFF,TGTGCCAGCTCCTGGACAGGTTTCGACACTGAAGCTTTCTTT
TRBV27,TRBJ1-1,.,.,CASSLWMDTEAFF,TGTGCCAGCAGTTTATGGATGGACACTGAAGCTTTCTTT
TRBV2,TRBJ1-4,.,.,CASNSESGVAEKLFF,TGTGCCAGCAATTCGGAATCAGGGGTGGCTGAAAAACTGTTTTTT
TRBV18,TRBJ1-1,.,.,CASSPSIQPNTEAFF,TGTGCCAGCTCACCAAGTATCCAGCCGAACACTGAAGCTTTCTTT
TRBV9,TRBJ2-1,TRBD2,.,CASSPSGSGGSIDEQFF,TGTGCCAGCAGCCCATCAGGGAGCGGGGGATCAATCGATGAGCAGTTCTTC
TRBV9,TRBJ1-1,.,.,CASSVGVAEEAFF,TGTGCCAGCAGCGTAGGGGTAGCGGAAGAAGCTTTCTTT
TRBV6-1,TRBJ2-7,TRBD1,.,CASSEGQGIYEQYF,TGTGCCAGCAGTGAAGGACAGGGTATCTACGAGCAGTACTTC
TRBV16,TRBJ1-1,.,.,CASSQGVGTEAFF,TGTGCCAGCAGCCAAGGGGTAGGCACTGAAGCTTTCTTT
TRBV6-1,TRBJ2-7,.,.,CASSDSNTYEQYF,TGTGCCAGCAGTGATTCTAACACCTACGAGCAGTACTTC
TRBV28,TRBJ2-7,.,.,CASSPISLAHEQYF,TGTGCCAGCAGTCCTATCTCCCTGGCCCACGAGCAGTACTTC
TRBV4-1,TRBJ2-3,TRBD2,.,CASSPTLAGATDTQYF,TGCGCCAGCAGCCCAACGCTAGCGGGAGCTACAGATACGCAGTATTTT